This T cell receptor beta chain derives from a study of cytomegalovirus exposure and HLA in healthy donors. The study's findings and limits: For cytomegalovirus status, the classifier reportedly gave diagnoses with high specificity and sensitivity. The study put under 200 TCR beta chains on its list as cytomegalovirus-associated.

About this clone: The target antigen is unknown.

PCR used 60 Vbeta primers and 13 Jbeta primers. Only in-frame clones appear in the TCRdb table, and some are missing; sequencing was by immunoSEQ multiplex PCR. The profile shows over 150,000 clones, 81% of them singletons. This CDR3 is 16 amino acids long. Trimming took 4 bases from V and 3 from J, leaving 19 bases between them. Germline lookup yields CDR1 SGHRS and CDR2 YFSETQ. V gene TRBV5-1 combines with J gene TRBJ2-5; a weak D match, TRBD1 (6 bases). The specimen sequenced was PBMCs. The TCR was taken from a woman in her forties or fifties in good health and CMV-seronegative. As DNA, the CDR3 is TGCGCCAGCAGCCCTGGAGAAATGGGGGCCGAAGAGACCCAGTACTTC. Amino acid sequence: CASSPGEMGAEETQYF. The whole variable domain, remainder taken from reference TRBV5-1 and TRBJ2-5, is KAGVTQTPRYLIKTRGQQVTLSCSPISGHRSVSWYQQTPGQGLQFLFEYFSETQRNKGNFPGRFSGRQFSNSRSEMNVSTLELGDSALYLCASSPGEMGAEETQYFGPGTRLLVL.